This T cell receptor (beta chain) comes out of a study of control samples from healthy donors and cancer patients. Sequenced by immunoSEQ multiplex PCR; TCRdb stores in-frame clones only, minus some. The sample consists of approximately 150,000 clones, approximately 92% of them appearing once. Sequences were obtained from blood. The sequence derives from a woman aged 40 to 55 in good health.

This CDR3 is CASSLGPLVGETQYF. The CDR3 region has the DNA TGCGCCAGCAGCTTGGGTCCACTAGTTGGAGAGACCCAGTACTTC. The V call is TRBV5-1, the J call TRBJ2-5, with D tentatively TRBD2 (5 bases). Deletions cut 0 bases from V and 4 bases from J, with 13 bases between. Germline lookup yields CDR1 SGHRS and CDR2 YFSETQ. The CDR3 is 15 residues long. Combining the CDR3 with reference TRBV5-1 and TRBJ2-5 gives the whole variable domain KAGVTQTPRYLIKTRGQQVTLSCSPISGHRSVSWYQQTPGQGLQFLFEYFSETQRNKGNFPGRFSGRQFSNSRSEMNVSTLELGDSALYLCASSLGPLVGETQYFGPGTRLLVL.